Each of the 17 T cell receptor beta chains below was sequenced from the same sample in a study of blood T cell repertoires in COVID-19 (dated by TCRdb to 2020 to 2022). The library came from the immunoSEQ multiplex PCR assay. TCRdb carries this immuneACCESS record with in-frame sequences only. Its versions omit some clonotypes, under half of them owing to an unresolved V gene in the studies checked, with the rest unexplained. The sample table contains 350,000 or so clones; only one count was recorded for more than 85% of them. The ten largest clones take up roughly 18% of the sample. The specimen sequenced was PBMCs or T cells enriched from blood (not recorded which). These receptors were taken from a woman in her twenties or thirties who had recovered from COVID-19.

The rearrangement links TRBV11-2 to TRBJ2-2; D might be TRBD2 (6 bases). The V gene lost 4 bases and the J gene lost 6 bases, with 15 bases spanning the gap. Germline CDR1 is SGHAT and CDR2 is FQNNGV. CDR3 length equals 15 residues. The CDR3, as DNA: TGTGCCAGCAGCTCTTGGGACTTAAGCGCCGGGGAGCTGTTTTTT. It encodes CASSSWDLSAGELFF.

The rearrangement joins TRBV5-8 to TRBJ1-2; perhaps TRBD1 as D (5 bases). The germline V gene has CDR1 SGHTS and CDR2 YDEGEE. This CDR3 has 16 amino acids. Trimming pared 5 bases from V and 2 bases from J, leaving 19 bases between. CDR3 nucleotide sequence: TGTGCCAGCAGGGGGGACTATCAGCCTCCGAACTATGGCTACACCTTC. This encodes CASRGDYQPPNYGYTF. The whole variable domain, filled in from reference TRBV5-8 and TRBJ1-2, reads EAGVTQSPTHLIKTRGQQATLRCSPISGHTSVYWYQQALGLGLQFLLWYDEGEERNRGNFPPRFSGRQFPNYSSELNVNALELEDSALYLCASRGDYQPPNYGYTFGSGTRLTVV.

The rearrangement uses TRBV3-1 (or the pseudogene TRBV3-2) and TRBJ1-2, with D unclear. The CDR3 is made up of 15 amino acids. Trimming took off 0 bases at V and 6 bases at J, with 14 bases between the two ends. Per the germline V gene, CDR1 is LGHDT and CDR2 is YNNKEL (reference sequence). The CDR3 sequence is CASSQESGRSDGYTF. The CDR3 bases are TGTGCCAGCAGCCAAGAATCTGGGAGGAGTGATGGCTACACCTTC.

This clone has a single count. The chain employs TRBV4-1 and TRBJ1-2; the match to TRBD1 covers 9 bases. The CDR3 length is 14 residues. V trimming: 8 bases; J trimming: 7 bases; junction bases outside the gene matches: 11. In germline, CDR1 is MGHRA, CDR2 YSYEKL. DNA for the CDR3: TGCGCCAGCCATAAAACAGGGGGCGTCGGTGGCTACACCTTC. Amino acid sequence: CASHKTGGVGGYTF.

The gene calls are TRBV5-5 and TRBJ1-2; D ambiguous. V shed 5 bases and J shed 3 bases, with 14 bases lying between them. CDR1 is SGHKS, CDR2 YYEKEE, per germline (reference sequence). This CDR3 spans 14 amino acids. The CDR3 here is CASSRTARDYGYTF. The CDR3 nucleotides are TGTGCCAGCAGTCGGACGGCGCGGGACTATGGCTACACCTTC.

The rearrangement links TRBV5-1 to TRBJ1-4, with a possible D match to TRBD1 (6 bases). The germline V gene encodes CDR1 SGHRS and CDR2 YFSETQ. There are 13 residues in the CDR3. V lost 4 bases and J 7 bases, leaving 11 bases between the germline ends. The CDR3 here is CASSTGTPEKLFF. CDR3 in DNA: TGCGCCAGCAGCACAGGGACACCTGAAAAACTGTTTTTT.

The gene calls are TRBV6-5 and TRBJ1-2; no clear D. V was pared by 2 bases and J by 4 bases, with 11 bases between. The length of the CDR3 is 14 residues. Germline V lookup: CDR1 MNHEY, CDR2 SVGAGI. CDR3 coding DNA: TGTGCCAGCAGTTACCGTGGCGGGCCCTATGGCTACACCTTC. Translation gives CASSYRGGPYGYTF.

The CDR3 bases are TGTGCCACCAGCAGAGTGGACACGGGAGACACCATATATTTT. It specifies CATSRVDTGDTIYF. The rearrangement uses TRBV15 and TRBJ1-3; possible D gene TRBD1, 5 bases. This CDR3 comprises 14 residues. Germline V gene sequence: CDR1 LNHNV, CDR2 YYDKDF (reference sequence). V shed 1 base and J shed 8 bases, with 12 bases lying between them.

This chain links TRBV9 with TRBJ2-1; 10 nucleotides align to TRBD2. In germline, CDR1 is SGDLS, CDR2 YYNGEE. J gave up 15 bases and V 0 bases, and 6 bases lay outside the gene matches. CDR3 length: 13 amino acids. The DNA of the CDR3 is TGTGCCAGCAGCGTAGAGCCTAGCGGGAGTCTGTTCTTC. Encoded protein: CASSVEPSGSLFF.

The CDR3 protein is CASARVGRQNNEQFF. CDR3 coding DNA: TGTGCCAGTGCACGAGTCGGCAGGCAGAACAATGAGCAGTTCTTC. V usage is TRBV5-4 and J usage is TRBJ2-1; D ambiguous. The CDR3 consists of 15 residues. The germline gives CDR1 SGHNT, CDR2 YYREEE (reference sequence). The V end lost 8 bases, the J end lost 5 bases, and 20 bases lay between the germline ends.

The V gene is TRBV5-1, the J gene TRBJ2-2; D is unresolved. Germline V gives CDR1 SGHRS, CDR2 YFSETQ. V was pared by 0 bases and J by 1 base, with 4 bases between. The CDR3 is 14 residues long. The CDR3 sequence: CASSLAGNTGELFF. The CDR3 DNA follows: TGCGCCAGCAGCTTGGCCGGGAACACCGGGGAGCTGTTTTTT.

The rearrangement joins TRBV27 to TRBJ1-1, with TRBD1 identical over 7 bases. CDR1 and CDR2 from the germline V gene are MNHEY and SMNVEV (reference sequence). Trimming at V came to 4 bases and at J to 4 bases, leaving 3 bases not matched to a gene. CDR3 length: 13 residues. Here the CDR3 DNA reads TGTGCCAGCAGTTGGGGACAGAGCACTGAAGCTTTCTTT. Amino acid sequence: CASSWGQSTEAFF.

This sequence joins TRBV10-3 and TRBJ2-3; unclear D gene. This CDR3 contains 15 residues. Germline lookup yields CDR1 ENHRY and CDR2 SYGVKD. Trimming took off 4 bases at V and 4 bases at J, with 15 bases between the two ends. CDR3 DNA sequence: TGTGCCATCAGTGTAACAGCTTCAGCACCAGATACGCAGTATTTT. It codes for CAISVTASAPDTQYF.

V is TRBV30 and J is TRBJ2-2; 8 nucleotides agree with TRBD2. Germline CDR1 GTSNPN, CDR2 SVGIG (reference sequence). With V trimmed by 5 bases and J by 5 bases, 10 bases remained unmatched. The CDR3 runs 15 residues. The CDR3 DNA reads TGTGCCTGGGGGAGAGTAAGCGGGGGAACCGGGGAGCTGTTTTTT. Protein sequence: CAWGRVSGGTGELFF.

V usage is TRBV1 and J usage is TRBJ1-2; TRBD1 is the table's D call and was not checked against the DNA. TRBV1 is reported as a pseudogene. This CDR3 contains 17 residues. The CDR3 here is CTSSQDVLRDINYGYTF. CDR3 in DNA: TGCACCAGCAGCCAAGATGTCCTACGGGACATTAACTATGGCTACACCTTC.

The genes are TRBV9 and TRBJ2-6; unclear D gene. The germline V gene encodes CDR1 SGDLS and CDR2 YYNGEE. Trimming took off 2 bases at V and 2 bases at J, with 8 bases between the two ends. The CDR3 is made up of 15 amino acids. CDR3 amino acids: CASSVHATGANVLTF. CDR3 DNA sequence: TGTGCCAGCAGCGTTCATGCTACTGGGGCCAACGTCCTGACTTTC.

CDR3 bases: TGCGCCAGCAGCCCAGGGGACGAGCAGTACTTC. Translation: CASSPGDEQYF. The gene calls are TRBV5-1 and TRBJ2-7; D might be TRBD1 (6 bases). Trimming removed 4 bases at V and 5 bases at J, with 7 bases between. Germline V gives CDR1 SGHRS, CDR2 YFSETQ. The CDR3 covers 11 residues.